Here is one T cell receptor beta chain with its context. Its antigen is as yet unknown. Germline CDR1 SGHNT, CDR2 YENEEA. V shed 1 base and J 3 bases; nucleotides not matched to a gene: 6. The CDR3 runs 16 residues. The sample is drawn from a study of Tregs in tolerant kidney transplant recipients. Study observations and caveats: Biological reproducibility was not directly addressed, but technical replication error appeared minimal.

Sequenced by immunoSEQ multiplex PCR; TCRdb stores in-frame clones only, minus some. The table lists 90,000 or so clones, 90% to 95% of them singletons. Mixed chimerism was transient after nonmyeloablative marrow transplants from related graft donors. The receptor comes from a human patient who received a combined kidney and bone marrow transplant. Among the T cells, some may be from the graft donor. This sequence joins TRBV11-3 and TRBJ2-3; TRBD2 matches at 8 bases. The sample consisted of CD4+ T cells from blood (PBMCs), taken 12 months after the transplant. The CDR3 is CASSLVQAGVTDTQYF. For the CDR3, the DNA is TGTGCCAGCAGCTTAGTCCAAGCGGGAGTAACAGATACGCAGTATTTT. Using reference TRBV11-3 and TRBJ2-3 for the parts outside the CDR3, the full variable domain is EAGVVQSPRYKIIEKKQPVAFWCNPISGHNTLYWYLQNLGQGPELLIRYENEEAVDDSQLPKDRFSAERLKGVDSTLKIQPAELGDSAVYLCASSLVQAGVTDTQYFGPGTRLTVL.